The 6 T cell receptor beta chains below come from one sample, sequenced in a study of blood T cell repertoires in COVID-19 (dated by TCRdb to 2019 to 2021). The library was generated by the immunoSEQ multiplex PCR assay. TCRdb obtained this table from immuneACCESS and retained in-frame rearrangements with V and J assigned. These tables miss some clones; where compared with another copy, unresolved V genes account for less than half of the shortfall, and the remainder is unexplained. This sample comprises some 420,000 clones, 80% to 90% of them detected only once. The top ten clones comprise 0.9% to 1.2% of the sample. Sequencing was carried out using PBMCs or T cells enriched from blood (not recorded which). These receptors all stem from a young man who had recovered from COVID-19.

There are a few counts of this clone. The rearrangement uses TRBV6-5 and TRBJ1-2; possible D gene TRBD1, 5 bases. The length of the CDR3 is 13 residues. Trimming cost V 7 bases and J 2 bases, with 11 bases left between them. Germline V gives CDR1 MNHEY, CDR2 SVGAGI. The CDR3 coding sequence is TGTGCCAGCACTAACCCAGGGAACTATGGCTACACCTTC. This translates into CASTNPGNYGYTF.

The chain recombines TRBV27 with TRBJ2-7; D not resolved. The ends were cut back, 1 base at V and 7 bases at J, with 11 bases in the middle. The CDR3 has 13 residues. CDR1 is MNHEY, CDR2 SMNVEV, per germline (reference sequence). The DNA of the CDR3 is TGTGCCAGCAGTTTATTTGAGAGTCAAGAGCAGTACTTC. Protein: CASSLFESQEQYF.

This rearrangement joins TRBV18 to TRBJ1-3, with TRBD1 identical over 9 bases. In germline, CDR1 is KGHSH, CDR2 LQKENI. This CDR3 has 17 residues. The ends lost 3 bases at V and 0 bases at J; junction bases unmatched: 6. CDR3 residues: CASSPRDRDYSGNTIYF. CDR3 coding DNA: TGTGCCAGCTCACCCCGGGACAGGGACTACTCTGGAAACACCATATATTTT.

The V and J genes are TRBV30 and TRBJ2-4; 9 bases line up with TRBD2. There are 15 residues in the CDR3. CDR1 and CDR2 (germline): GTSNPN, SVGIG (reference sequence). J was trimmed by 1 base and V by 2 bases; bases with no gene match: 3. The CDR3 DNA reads TGTGCCTGGAGTAATAGCGGGAGTGCCAAAAACATTCAGTACTTC. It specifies CAWSNSGSAKNIQYF.

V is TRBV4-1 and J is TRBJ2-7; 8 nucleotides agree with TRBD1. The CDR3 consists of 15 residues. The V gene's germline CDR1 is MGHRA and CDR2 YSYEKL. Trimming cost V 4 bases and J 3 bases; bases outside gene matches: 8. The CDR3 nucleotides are TGCGCCAGCAGCCGAGTGGCAGGGGGCGTCTACGAGCAGTACTTC. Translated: CASSRVAGGVYEQYF.

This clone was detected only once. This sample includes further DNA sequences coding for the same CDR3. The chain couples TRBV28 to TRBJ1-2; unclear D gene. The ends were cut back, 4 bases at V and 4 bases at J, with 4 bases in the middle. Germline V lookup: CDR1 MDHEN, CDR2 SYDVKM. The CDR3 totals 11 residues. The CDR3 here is CASSSGYGYTF. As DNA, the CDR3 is TGTGCCAGCAGTTCAGGCTATGGCTACACCTTC.